These T cell receptor beta chains were read from a single sample in a study of regulatory T cells in long-lasting Graves disease. TCRdb recomputed calls from the multiplex PCR reads with MiXCR, one row per CDR3 protein. The data contain 400,000 to 450,000 distinct CDR3 sequences, roughly 17% of them singletons. The same sample was also used in a study of T cells in Graves' hyperthyroidism and ophthalmopathy.

Sequencing used peripheral blood mononuclear cells (PBMCs), obtained at new diagnosis, from a patient treated with antithyroid drugs. The receptors were gathered from a woman aged 25 to 39 with Graves disease. Both conserved end residues are part of each CDR3. The D gene is left open where the match is weak. The size entry is marked missing in some rows and otherwise reads once, few, many or a size class.

TRBV28	many	TRBJ2-7	16	TRBD1	TGTGCCAGCAAGGGCGGGTACAGGACAGGGGTCGACGAGCAGTACTTC	CASKGGYRTGVDEQYF
TRBV7-7	many	TRBJ2-1	12	NA	TGTGCTAGCAGCCCCGACGAGCTTGAGCAGTTCTTC	CASSPDELEQFF
TRBV28	many	TRBJ1-2	10	NA	TGTGCCAGCGGTTGGTATGGCTACACCTTC	CASGWYGYTF
TRBV20-1	few	TRBJ2-3	13	TRBD2	TGCAGTGCTAGAGATATGTCTAGCGGGCCGCAGTATTTT	CSARDMSSGPQYF
TRBV12-3/TRBV12-4	few	TRBJ2-3	16	TRBD2	TGTGCCAGCAGCCCAACTCTAGCGGGGGGATCGGATACGCAGTATTTT	CASSPTLAGGSDTQYF
TRBV6-5	NA	TRBJ2-5	15	NA	TGTGCCAGCAGTTACGGAGGGGGTCGGCAAGAGACCCAGTACTTC	CASSYGGGRQETQYF
TRBV11-1	many	TRBJ1-2	14	NA	TGTGCCAGCAGCGCCGACCGTAATGACTATGGCTACACCTTC	CASSADRNDYGYTF
TRBV5-1	many	TRBJ1-1	14	NA	TGCGCCAGCAAGATTCCGGGTATGGACACTGAAGCTTTCTTT	CASKIPGMDTEAFF
TRBV6-1	many	TRBJ2-7	14	TRBD1	TGTGCCAGCAGTCCTACAGGGGGATCCTACGAGCAGTACTTC	CASSPTGGSYEQYF
TRBV12-3/TRBV12-4	few	TRBJ2-7	14	TRBD1	TGTGCCAGCAGTAAATGGACAGGGGATTACGAGCAGTACTTC	CASSKWTGDYEQYF
TRBV14	many	TRBJ2-2	15	NA	TGTGCCAGCAGCCAAGTCCGGGAGAACACCGGGGAGCTGTTTTTT	CASSQVRENTGELFF
TRBV4-1	NA	TRBJ2-1	15	NA	TGCGCCAGCAGCCTCCAGGAGAGCCACAACAATGAGCAGTTCTTC	CASSLQESHNNEQFF
TRBV27	many	TRBJ2-3	13	NA	TGTGCCAGCAGTTTATTTTTCACAGATACGCAGTATTTT	CASSLFFTDTQYF
TRBV20-1	few	TRBJ2-7	13	NA	TGCAGTGAATCGGGGGATCCTCCCCACGAGCAGTACTTC	CSESGDPPHEQYF
TRBV7-9	many	TRBJ1-1	15	NA	TGTGCCAGCAGCTTAGCGGTGGGAAAGAACACTGAAGCTTTCTTT	CASSLAVGKNTEAFF
TRBV11-2	many	TRBJ2-2	15	NA	TGTGCCAGCAGCTCTTTGCCGCGTGCGACCGGGGAGCTGTTTTTT	CASSSLPRATGELFF
TRBV28	NA	TRBJ1-6	14	NA	TGTGCCAGCAGTTTGCGGGCGAATAATTCACCCCTCCACTTT	CASSLRANNSPLHF
TRBV10-3	many	TRBJ2-5	15	NA	TGTGCCATCAGTGAGTTGATAGGGGGTCTGGAGACCCAGTACTTC	CAISELIGGLETQYF
TRBV20-1	many	TRBJ2-7	14	NA	TGCAGTGCTAGTCCCCGGGCCTTCTCCTACGAGCAGTACTTC	CSASPRAFSYEQYF
TRBV3-1	few	TRBJ2-1	15	TRBD2	TGTGCCAGCAGCAAGGGACTAGCGGTTTACAATGAGCAGTTCTTC	CASSKGLAVYNEQFF
TRBV2	many	TRBJ2-1	15	TRBD2	TGTGCCAGGGGACGGGGGCGGGAGGTCTACAATGAGCAGTTCTTC	CARGRGREVYNEQFF
TRBV20-1	few	TRBJ2-1	14	TRBD1	TGCAGTGCTCTCGACAGGGGGATTTATAATGAGCAGTTCTTC	CSALDRGIYNEQFF
TRBV6-2/TRBV6-3	many	TRBJ2-1	15	TRBD2	TGTGCCAGCAGCCGAGGACTAGCGGGAGTGGATGAGCAGTTCTTC	CASSRGLAGVDEQFF
TRBV20-1	many	TRBJ2-7	16	NA	TGCAGTGCTAGATTAAACAGGGGGACTATACGGAGCGAGCAGTACTTC	CSARLNRGTIRSEQYF
TRBV24-1	few	TRBJ2-2	14	TRBD2	TGTGCCACGCGGGGGGCCGCGAACACCGGGGAGCTGTTTTTT	CATRGAANTGELFF
TRBV20-1	many	TRBJ2-7	12	NA	TGCAGTGCTGTCGGGAGCTCCTACGAGCAGTACTTC	CSAVGSSYEQYF
TRBV7-2	NA	TRBJ1-2	15	TRBD1	TGTGCCAGCAGCTCGTCCCTAGGACAGGGGTATGGCTACACCTTC	CASSSSLGQGYGYTF
TRBV27	many	TRBJ1-5	13	NA	TGTGCCAGCAGTTTAGGGTCTCTTCAGCCCCAGCATTTT	CASSLGSLQPQHF
TRBV6-5	many	TRBJ2-7	16	TRBD2	TGTGCCAGCAGTTACTCGGGGCTAGCGGCCTCCTACGAGCAGTACTTC	CASSYSGLAASYEQYF
TRBV4-1	NA	TRBJ2-1	14	TRBD2	TGCGCCAGCAGCCGGGGGGGAGGAGGTAATGAGCAGTTCTTC	CASSRGGGGNEQFF
TRBV24-1	NA	TRBJ2-3	15	NA	TGTGCCACCAGTGAGTCTAGTCGATCCATAGATACGCAGTATTTT	CATSESSRSIDTQYF
TRBV2	many	TRBJ2-1	15	NA	TGTGCCAGCAGGATACAGGGTGTGGGGGGACCTGAGCAGTTCTTC	CASRIQGVGGPEQFF
TRBV19	few	TRBJ2-7	15	NA	TGTGCCAGTAGTATATCGGCCGGGAGCTCCTACGAGCAGTACTTC	CASSISAGSSYEQYF
TRBV24-1	many	TRBJ2-7	16	TRBD2	TGTGCCACCAGTACCCAATCGACTAGCGGGAGTTTCGAGCAGTACTTC	CATSTQSTSGSFEQYF
TRBV30	NA	TRBJ2-1	13	TRBD2	TGTGCCTGGAGTGGCCCACTAGCGGGTGAGCAGTTCTTC	CAWSGPLAGEQFF
TRBV10-3	many	TRBJ2-7	16	NA	TGTGCCATCAGTGTCGTTAAGGGTCCGAACACCTACGAGCAGTACTTC	CAISVVKGPNTYEQYF
TRBV20-1	NA	TRBJ2-7	12	NA	TGCAGTGCTAGATCAGTCTCCTACGAGCAGTACTTC	CSARSVSYEQYF
TRBV7-2	many	TRBJ2-1	15	NA	TGTGCCAGCAGCTTCGAGCACGGGGGTCACAATGAGCAGTTCTTC	CASSFEHGGHNEQFF
TRBV27	NA	TRBJ2-1	12	NA	TGTGCCAGCAGTTTAGTCTATGGAGAGCAGTTCTTC	CASSLVYGEQFF
TRBV20-1	once	TRBJ2-1	15	NA	TGCAGTGCTAGAGATTTAGCGAGCTCCTACAATGAGCAGTTCTTC	CSARDLASSYNEQFF
TRBV27	many	TRBJ1-1	14	TRBD1	TGTGCCAGCAGGACAGGGGGCGTTTTTACTGAAGCTTTCTTT	CASRTGGVFTEAFF
TRBV20-1	many	TRBJ2-7	12	TRBD2	TGCAGTGCCGCGGGAGGGCCCTACGAGCAGTACTTC	CSAAGGPYEQYF
TRBV5-6	NA	TRBJ2-1	15	TRBD2	TGTGCCAGCAGCTTGGACGGGCTAGCGGGAGGCGGGCAGTTCTTC	CASSLDGLAGGGQFF
TRBV5-1	NA	TRBJ2-1	16	TRBD1	TGCGCCAGCAGCAGAGAACAGGGGGCGCGAAGCAATGAGCAGTTCTTC	CASSREQGARSNEQFF
TRBV5-6	NA	TRBJ2-5	17	TRBD2	TGTGCCAGCAGCTTGGGTGGACTAGCGGGCGGGCAAGAGACCCAGTACTTC	CASSLGGLAGGQETQYF
TRBV7-9	NA	TRBJ2-7	12	NA	TGTGCCAGCAGCTTCGAGGGACCCGAGCAGTACTTC	CASSFEGPEQYF
TRBV5-1	few	TRBJ1-2	13	NA	TGCGCCAGCAGCTTGTTTGGGGGCTCGGGCTACACCTTC	CASSLFGGSGYTF
TRBV5-5	many	TRBJ2-7	15	TRBD1	TGTGCCAGCAGCTATGACAGGGGTGTAGGCTACGAGCAGTACTTC	CASSYDRGVGYEQYF
TRBV7-2	many	TRBJ2-2	16	NA	TGTGCCAGCAGCTTAGTTGGGAGAACAAACACCGGGGAGCTGTTTTTT	CASSLVGRTNTGELFF
TRBV5-1	many	TRBJ1-1	13	NA	TGCGCCAGCAGCCCTTCAAGGCCCACTGAAGCTTTCTTT	CASSPSRPTEAFF
TRBV7-3	few	TRBJ2-2	14	NA	TGTGCCAGCAGAAGGCGGCTAAACACCGGGGAGCTGTTTTTT	CASRRRLNTGELFF
TRBV7-3	NA	TRBJ1-3	14	NA	TGTGCCAGCAGCTTATACCAGGGCGCAGACACCATATATTTT	CASSLYQGADTIYF
TRBV28	many	TRBJ1-5	13	NA	TGTGCCAGCAAAGACTTTGGGGATCAGCCCCAGCATTTT	CASKDFGDQPQHF
TRBV15	NA	TRBJ2-7	16	TRBD1	TGTGCCACCAGCAGAGATCGGTACAGGGGGCTACACGAGCAGTACTTC	CATSRDRYRGLHEQYF
TRBV7-2	few	TRBJ1-3	16	NA	TGTGCCAGCAACATTATCACAGGGTTCTCTGGAAACACCATATATTTT	CASNIITGFSGNTIYF